This record covers a single TCR beta chain. The antigen is undetermined. A much larger clone differs by one base, so this may be a read error. TCRdb used MiXCR to reprocess the 5' RACE reads, holding one entry per CDR3 protein. Seen here are around 140,000 distinct CDR3 sequences, about 6.9% observed once, and the top ten hold approximately 0.61%. This CDR3 comprises 13 residues. Germline V gives CDR1 MNHNS, CDR2 SASEGT. Trimming took 7 bases from V and 16 from J; bases not matched to a gene: 16. The data stem from a study of T cells after yellow fever vaccination. The overall study: Fractions of limited cellularity were prepared by means of SMART-Seq v4 Ultra Low Input.

Broader study findings: Weaker overall was a secondary response that nonetheless peaked faster, on day 5 versus 15.

This sequence originates from a man aged 25-40 years who received the YFV17D yellow fever vaccine. The sample here was CD4+ T cells sorted from PBMCs, taken 10 days after the yellow fever booster vaccination. The V gene is TRBV6-1, the J gene TRBJ2-4, with TRBD1 identical over 7 bases. CDR3 bases: TGTGCCAGCACCGAGGTAGGTAGGGGGCGGATTTACTTC. The encoded protein is CASTEVGRGRIYF.